This T cell receptor (beta chain) was recovered during a study of cytomegalovirus exposure and HLA in healthy donors. Overall study: Out of roughly 170 million T cells, an earlier analysis found around 110 million unique TCR beta sequences in total. Of all 400 or so donors who were genotyped, roughly 81% belonged to the Caucasian-associated ancestry cluster. The study's findings and limits: From TCR beta sequences, most subjects' HLA-A and HLA-B alleles were reportedly predicted accurately. Data from an earlier analysis indicated that most TCR beta V segments were productive either about 87% or about 30% of the time.

About this clone itself: The antigen remains unidentified.

V was cut by 7 bases and J by 3 bases, with 13 bases left in between. Germline V gives CDR1 MNHEY, CDR2 SVGAGI. The CDR3 consists of 14 residues. Both 60 Vbeta primers and 13 Jbeta primers went into the PCR. The table came from immunoSEQ multiplex PCR; TCRdb's copy has only in-frame clones and leaves some out. This sample's clone table lists 130,000 or so clones. The chain joins TRBV6-5 to TRBJ1-5; D is perhaps TRBD1 (5 bases). Sequenced sample: PBMCs. This receptor was obtained from a woman under 30 in good health and CMV-seronegative. CDR3 nucleotides: TGTGCCAGCACCCGAAAGGGGCCCAATCAGCCCCAGCATTTT. Its protein product is CASTRKGPNQPQHF.